A selection of T cell receptor beta chains follows, all from one sample in a study of cytomegalovirus exposure and HLA in healthy donors. The data were produced by immunoSEQ multiplex PCR, yet TCRdb's version contains in-frame clones alone and is incomplete. The data show 150,000 to 200,000 clones, with more than 65% seen just once and approximately 5% held by the top ten. The specimen sequenced was PBMCs. These receptors were collected from a man younger than 30 in good health and CMV-seropositive. CDR3s include the opening cysteine and the closing phenylalanine or tryptophan. The order of the fields is clone size, D gene, J gene, V gene, CDR3 DNA, CDR3 protein. The D gene is left open where the match is weak. Not every row has a clone size; where given, it reads once, few, many or a size class.

- TRBD1 TRBJ1-1 TRBV30 TGTGCCTGGAGTGGGACAGGGGGCAGCACTGAAGCTTTCTTT CAWSGTGGSTEAFF
- - TRBJ1-1 TRBV4-2 TGTGCCAGCAGCCAAGTGGGGACTGCCGGGACTGAAGCTTTCTTT CASSQVGTAGTEAFF
- - TRBJ2-2 TRBV21-1 TGTGCCAGCAGCAAAGAAGGCGTTAGCGGGCATAACACCGGGGAGCTGTTTTTT CASSKEGVSGHNTGELFF
- - TRBJ1-5 TRBV5-6 TGTGCCAGCAGCTTGTATAGGGCGGGGTCGCCCCAGCATTTT CASSLYRAGSPQHF
- TRBD1 TRBJ2-3 TRBV19 TGTGCCAGTACCCCAGGACAGGCCCAGGGGAGTACGCAGTATTTT CASTPGQAQGSTQYF
- TRBD1 TRBJ1-5 TRBV5-8 TGTGCCAGCAGCTGGGGGACAGGGAGCAATCAGCCCCAGCATTTT CASSWGTGSNQPQHF
- - TRBJ2-5 TRBV6-6 TGTGCCAGCAGTTCCTTACTGCAGGCCCAAGAGACCCAGTACTTC CASSSLLQAQETQYF
- - TRBJ2-4 TRBV9 TGTGCCAGCAGCTACGGGACCGGAGGGAACATTCAGTACTTC CASSYGTGGNIQYF
- - TRBJ2-1 TRBV7-9 TGTGCCAGCAGATCCGACAGCAATGAGCAGTTCTTC CASRSDSNEQFF
- - TRBJ2-2 TRBV9 TGTGCCAGCAGCGTACCGGGAACCGGGGAGCTGTTTTTT CASSVPGTGELFF
- - TRBJ2-6 TRBV2 TGTGCCTCCCATAGGACTAACTCTGGGGCCAACGTCCTGACTTTC CASHRTNSGANVLTF
- TRBD1 TRBJ1-4 TRBV7-8 TGTGCCAGCAGCTTACAGGGGGCGGGCGAAAAACTGTTTTTT CASSLQGAGEKLFF
once - TRBJ1-1 TRBV5-1 TGCGCCAGCAGCTTGGGGGGGCAGGGGAACACTGAAGCTTTCTTT CASSLGGQGNTEAFF
- TRBD2 TRBJ2-2 TRBV7-3 TGTGCCAGCAGCATAAACCCTAGCGGGGGGGCCGCCGGGGAGCTGTTTTTT CASSINPSGGAAGELFF
- TRBD2 TRBJ2-2 TRBV5-1 TGCGCCAGCAGCTGGCCCCTAGCGGGGGGGACGAACACCGGGGAGCTGTTTTTT CASSWPLAGGTNTGELFF
- - TRBJ1-5 TRBV6-1 TGTGCCAGCAGTGAAGGCCTAAAGTATAGCAATCAGCCCCAGCATTTT CASSEGLKYSNQPQHF
- TRBD1 TRBJ1-6 TRBV10-3 TGTGCCATCAGTGTTGACAGGGACAATTCACCCCTCCACTTT CAISVDRDNSPLHF
- TRBD1 TRBJ1-1 TRBV5-1 TGCGCCAGCAGGTTGGACCCACAGGGGCCGGAAGCTTTCTTT CASRLDPQGPEAFF
few TRBD1 TRBJ1-4 TRBV4-2 TGTGCCAGCAGCCGTACAGGGGATTCTAATGAAAAACTGTTTTTT CASSRTGDSNEKLFF
- TRBD2 TRBJ2-1 TRBV4-2 TGTGCCAGCAGCCAATCCGGAGGTGGACGGCGGGGGGCTGGAAATGAGCAGTTCTTC CASSQSGGGRRGAGNEQFF
- TRBD1 TRBJ2-3 TRBV11-2 TGTGCCAGCAGCTTTCGACAGGGGGCCACAGATACGCAGTATTTT CASSFRQGATDTQYF
- - TRBJ1-6 TRBV2 TGTGCCAGCAGTGTCGCCCGGACAGATAATTCACCCCTCCACTTT CASSVARTDNSPLHF
- TRBD1 TRBJ2-3 TRBV25-1 TGTGCCAGCAGTGACATCCGGGACAGGCTAGGGGCCAATACGCAGTATTTT CASSDIRDRLGANTQYF
- - TRBJ2-3 TRBV7-8 TGTGCCAGCAGCCTGTACCAGGGAGATACGCAGTATTTT CASSLYQGDTQYF
- - TRBJ1-1 TRBV25-1 TGTGCCAGCAGCTGGACCGGGATGAACACTGAAGCTTTCTTT CASSWTGMNTEAFF
- - TRBJ2-5 TRBV5-8 TGTGCCAGCAAGGTGTGGGGGGGCCTCCGGCCCCAGTACTTC CASKVWGGLRPQYF
once TRBD1 TRBJ1-1 TRBV29-1 TGCAGCGCCCAAGGACAGGGTGAAGCTTTCTTT CSAQGQGEAFF
- TRBD1 TRBJ1-2 TRBV9 TGTGCCAGCAGCGTAGTAATGGGACAGCCTTATGGCTACACCTTC CASSVVMGQPYGYTF
- TRBD2 TRBJ2-5 TRBV6-1 TGTGCCAGCAGTGAAGGACTAGCGGGGGGGCTGGGGGAGACCCAGTACTTC CASSEGLAGGLGETQYF
- - TRBJ2-6 TRBV25-1 TGTGCCAGCACTTCAAGGGGCTCTGGGGCCAACGTCCTGACTTTC CASTSRGSGANVLTF
- - TRBJ2-2 TRBV19 TGTGCCAGTAGTATTCGGGTCGGGGAGCTGTTTTTT CASSIRVGELFF